The present T cell receptor (beta chain) was sequenced within a study of T cell responses to AZD1222 COVID-19 vaccine (dated by TCRdb to about 2021). The study in broad terms: AZD1222 recipients whose second dose came at about 4 weeks and those whose second dose came at about 12 weeks were combined into one group, since spike-specific TCR depth and breadth did not differ between the two schedules. TCR sequencing was performed for roughly 250 trial participants, of whom 200 to 210 were given two doses of AZD1222 and around 25 were given two doses of MenACWY control vaccine. Trial participants were enrolled by age into 18-55, 56-69 and 70-plus year subgroups, with 148, 28 and 57 TCR-sequenced participants respectively.

This sample's time point label indicates: baseline before first vaccination. Vaccinee samples came from UK trials COV001 and COV002, including a single-blind randomized controlled phase 2/3 trial of AZD1222 (ChAdOx1 nCoV-19) in healthy adults. For TCRbeta chain sequencing, PBMC samples from trial participants were taken at day 0 and at day 28 after the second dose. Note on this clone: The specificity of this receptor is unknown. It has no much larger one-base neighbor in the sample; base qualities were not kept.

The CDR3 regions of human TCRbeta chains were subjected to immunosequencing. The authors' pipeline ran thus. TCRs in the repertoires were matched against a reference library of SARS-CoV-2-specific TCRs that had been generated with the MIRA antigen-specificity platform. Breadth meant the fraction of unique TCRs that were SARS-CoV-2-associated, whereas depth meant the fraction of total T cells that were SARS-CoV-2-associated. Using the MIRA data, every spike-specific TCR was mapped to the spike region that the TCR reacted to and assigned to either a CD4 or a CD8 class. Log10-transformed breadth and depth values were compared by one-way ANOVA with Sidak's multiple comparisons tests. TCRdb retrieved this table from immuneACCESS and kept in-frame rearrangements only. Not all clones are present; in checked studies, unresolved V genes account for under half, and no reason is known for the remainder. V and J calls and clone size are given by that table; D and trimming were obtained from the DNA. This sample comprises under 200,000 clones, 92% of them detected only once. The biggest ten clones account for 1.6% of the sample.

What the study reported, not specific to this receptor: Participants were mostly white British and included more females than males, and it was suggested by the authors that clonal diversity may have been underestimated. Conclusions about previously exposed vaccinees are limited, since just a handful of AZD1222 recipients were seropositive for SARS-CoV-2 at baseline. A significant rise in spike-specific TCR breadth and depth was observed after two AZD1222 doses relative to day 0 and relative to MenACWY recipients. Epitopes outside the regions mutated in the B.1.351 and B.1.1.7 variants were reportedly recognized by nearly half of the unique spike-specific TCRs. Because no samples from the day 14 peak response were available, repertoires could be characterized only after the peak T cell response. The vaccine-associated CD4 TCRs covered the entire spike protein, and the dominant responses fell in regions 160-218 and 743-854. The 56-69-year group was small, and its depth increase did not reach significance, likely because of low power.

The junction carries 2 bases between V and J, which are trimmed by 1 base and 2 bases respectively. From the germline V gene, CDR1 is KGHSH and CDR2 is LQKENI. From the cysteine up to the phenylalanine, the CDR3 has a length of 13 residues. The read is trimmed to its CDR3 DNA, 39 bases read in frame from base 1. The receptor's source is an adult in good health. The chain is encoded by TRBV18 joined to TRBJ2-2; no D segment can be confidently identified. This specimen consisted of peripheral blood, obtained on day 0 of AZD1222 vaccination. CDR3 region: CASSPQNTGELFF. The nucleotide sequence reads as follows: TGTGCCAGCTCACCACAAAACACCGGGGAGCTGTTTTTT.